The rows below give T cell receptor beta chains drawn from one sample of a study of beta chain features in type 1 diabetes. Measured with immunoSEQ multiplex PCR; TCRdb has only the in-frame clones, and not every one. Of approximately 41,000 clones listed, roughly 70% are singletons. The source material was Tregs from blood. These receptor sequences come from a young man with type 1 diabetes. Some clones in this sample may be carry-over from other donors' samples. Each CDR3 is given with its conserved first and last residue. Fields, in order: V gene, J gene, CDR3 protein.

v_call: TRBV5-1
j_call: TRBJ1-6
cdr3_aa: CASSLGRDSPLHF

v_call: TRBV9
j_call: TRBJ1-6
cdr3_aa: CASSLGHGLASPLHF

v_call: TRBV7-8
j_call: TRBJ1-1
cdr3_aa: CASRKDRRNTEAFF

v_call: TRBV6-6
j_call: TRBJ1-5
cdr3_aa: CASRMTGANQPQHF

v_call: TRBV5-1
j_call: TRBJ2-5
cdr3_aa: CASSLVRETQYF

v_call: TRBV6-1
j_call: TRBJ2-5
cdr3_aa: CASKGRQETQYF

v_call: TRBV7-3
j_call: TRBJ1-6
cdr3_aa: CASSLGGTYNSPLHF

v_call: TRBV15
j_call: TRBJ2-1
cdr3_aa: CATSRDVGSNEQFF

v_call: TRBV10-3
j_call: TRBJ1-1
cdr3_aa: CAIRDPGQGNTEAFF

v_call: TRBV5-8
j_call: TRBJ2-2
cdr3_aa: CASSLKGRMNTGELFF

v_call: TRBV10-3
j_call: TRBJ2-1
cdr3_aa: CAISDPGTSGTNEQFF

v_call: TRBV6-6
j_call: TRBJ2-7
cdr3_aa: CASSYSRGGRNEQYF

v_call: TRBV7-2
j_call: TRBJ2-3
cdr3_aa: CASSSGGVRADTQYF

v_call: TRBV6-1
j_call: TRBJ2-7
cdr3_aa: CASTVGGTNSYEQYF

v_call: TRBV2
j_call: TRBJ2-2
cdr3_aa: CASSVAGHTGELFF